This T cell receptor beta chain was captured in a study of identical twins. TCRdb re-analysed the 5' RACE reads in MiXCR, keeping a single row per CDR3 protein. The sample has around 370,000 distinct CDR3 sequences, roughly 9% seen once. Sequencing was performed on naive T cells sorted from blood. The TCR sequence derives from a woman aged 45-60 years in good health.

The CDR3, as DNA: TGCGCCAGCAGCCCGGATGTCTCCTTACCCAACACTGAAGCTTTCTTT. Translating it yields CASSPDVSLPNTEAFF. This chain connects TRBV5-1 to TRBJ1-1, with D unresolved. V lost 4 bases to trimming and J lost 2 bases, with 18 bases between them. The CDR3 covers 16 residues. Germline values: CDR1 SGHRS, CDR2 YFSETQ.